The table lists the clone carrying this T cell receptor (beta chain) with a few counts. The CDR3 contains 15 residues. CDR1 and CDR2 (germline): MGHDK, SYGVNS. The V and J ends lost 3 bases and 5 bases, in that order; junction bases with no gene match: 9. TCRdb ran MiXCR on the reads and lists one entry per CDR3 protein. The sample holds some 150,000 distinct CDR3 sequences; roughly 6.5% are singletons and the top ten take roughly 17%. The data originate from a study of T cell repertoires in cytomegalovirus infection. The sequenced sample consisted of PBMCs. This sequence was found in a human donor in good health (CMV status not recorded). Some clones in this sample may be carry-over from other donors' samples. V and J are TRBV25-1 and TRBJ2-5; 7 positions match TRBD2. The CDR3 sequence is CASSDGGGRRETQYF. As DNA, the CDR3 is TGTGCCAGCAGTGATGGAGGCGGGAGACGGGAGACCCAGTACTTC.